The rows below give T cell receptor beta chains drawn from one sample of a study of identical twins. TCRdb redid the calling of the 5' RACE reads with MiXCR, one entry per CDR3 protein. Among a few hundred thousand distinct CDR3 sequences listed, 20% to 30% were seen once. The same data also contributed to another study, on T cells expressing NK-cell markers.

Sequencing was performed on CD4+ T cells sorted from blood. The origin of the receptors is a young woman in good health. Both conserved end residues are part of each CDR3. The order of the fields is V gene, D gene, J gene, clone size, CDR3 DNA, CDR3 protein. D genes are given only for firm matches. The size of a clone is reported for some rows only, either as once, few or many, or as a class for expanded clones.

TRBV7-2,TRBD2,TRBJ2-7,NA,TGTGCCAGCAGCTTCAAGACTAGCGGACTGCTCTACTACGAGCAGTACTTC,CASSFKTSGLLYYEQYF
TRBV10-3,NA,TRBJ2-5,few,TGTGCCATCAGTGAGGTCCCGGGTAGTGTAGGGGGAGAAGAGACCCAGTACTTC,CAISEVPGSVGGEETQYF
TRBV6-2/TRBV6-3,NA,TRBJ2-1,NA,TGTGCCAGCAGTCGGTATCCACAGGGTGAGCAGTTCTTC,CASSRYPQGEQFF
TRBV11-2,NA,TRBJ2-4,few,TGTGCCAGCAGCCAACCCCGGGACGGACCAGCCAAAAACATTCAGTACTTC,CASSQPRDGPAKNIQYF
TRBV12-3/TRBV12-4,NA,TRBJ2-2,few,TGTGCCAGCAGGCGCGGAGAGCCCCAGGAGCTGTTTTTT,CASRRGEPQELFF
TRBV2,NA,TRBJ2-3,NA,TGTGCCGACTGTCAAAGCGCCGCCACAGATACGCAGTATTTT,CADCQSAATDTQYF
TRBV12-3/TRBV12-4,NA,TRBJ2-3,NA,TGTGCCACCACCCAGAAATTAGATACGCAGTATTTT,CATTQKLDTQYF
TRBV7-9,NA,TRBJ2-2,NA,TGTGCCAGCAGCCCGCCCCTTGGGGGGAACACCGGGGAGCTGTTTTTT,CASSPPLGGNTGELFF
TRBV12-3/TRBV12-4,NA,TRBJ2-1,few,TGTGCCAGCAGTTTGTTGGGGGGGCAGGGGCAGTTCTTC,CASSLLGGQGQFF
TRBV20-1,NA,TRBJ2-7,NA,TGCAGTGCTAAGAATCTTGGGACGGAGTTCTTAGAGCAGTACTTC,CSAKNLGTEFLEQYF
TRBV6-1,NA,TRBJ2-7,few,TGTGCCAGCAGTCGGGGAATTGCCTACGAGCAGTACTTC,CASSRGIAYEQYF
TRBV6-2/TRBV6-3,TRBD2,TRBJ2-3,NA,TGTGCCAGCATCCCGGCCGCAGCGGGGTCCGATACGCAGTATTTT,CASIPAAAGSDTQYF
TRBV7-2,NA,TRBJ1-3,few,TGTGCCAGCAGCCCACAGGTCTCTGGAAACACCATATATTTT,CASSPQVSGNTIYF
TRBV7-2,TRBD2,TRBJ2-3,NA,TGTGCCAGCAGCTTAGCGACTAGCACAGAGGCGCAGTATTTT,CASSLATSTEAQYF
TRBV6-6,NA,TRBJ2-5,NA,TGTGCCAGCAACAGGTTCCAAGAGACCCAGTACTTC,CASNRFQETQYF
TRBV7-9,NA,TRBJ2-1,few,TGTGCCAGCAGCTTAGAGCGTCGGCTAGTCAACAATGAGCAGTTCTTC,CASSLERRLVNNEQFF
TRBV18,NA,TRBJ2-2,NA,TGTGCCAGCTCACCAATACACGCGAACACCGGGGAGCTGTTTTTT,CASSPIHANTGELFF
TRBV20-1,NA,TRBJ2-1,few,TGCAGTGTCAGAGGTAGCGGCAATGAGCAGTTCTTC,CSVRGSGNEQFF
TRBV6-5,NA,TRBJ2-7,few,TGTGCCAGCAGTTACACTAGGAGGGCCTACGAGCAGTACTTC,CASSYTRRAYEQYF
TRBV6-6,NA,TRBJ1-5,few,TGTGCCAGCAACTTTGATAGCAATCAGCCCCAGCATTTT,CASNFDSNQPQHF
TRBV29-1,NA,TRBJ2-3,few,TGCAGCGTTGAAATAAGGCATCGAGCGACAGATACGCAGTATTTT,CSVEIRHRATDTQYF
TRBV9,TRBD1,TRBJ2-7,NA,TGTGCCAGCAGCGTTTCCCCAGGACAGGGTTTCTACGAGCAGTACTTC,CASSVSPGQGFYEQYF
TRBV25-1,TRBD1,TRBJ2-1,NA,TGTGCCAGCAGTGAACTACTTCCGGGACAGATGACTTACAATGAGCAGTTCTTC,CASSELLPGQMTYNEQFF
TRBV25-1,NA,TRBJ2-6,once,TGTGCCAGCAGTGAATATCGGGGCTCTGGGGCCAACGTCCTGACTTTC,CASSEYRGSGANVLTF
TRBV25-1,TRBD2,TRBJ2-7,many,TGTGCCAGCAGGGCTAGCGGGAGCTCCTACGAGCAGTACTTC,CASRASGSSYEQYF
TRBV29-1,NA,TRBJ2-1,few,TGCAGCGCCGACAATATCGATGAGCAGTTCTTC,CSADNIDEQFF
TRBV2,NA,TRBJ1-2,NA,TGTGCCAGCAGGGGTATAGCGGGCGGCTACACCTTC,CASRGIAGGYTF
TRBV7-9,TRBD1,TRBJ1-1,many,TGTGCCACCGGGAGACAGGGAGGGAACACTGAAGCTTTCTTT,CATGRQGGNTEAFF
TRBV7-2,NA,TRBJ2-1,NA,TGTGCCAGCAGCTTAGCGGCCGCGGAGCAGTTCTTC,CASSLAAAEQFF
TRBV7-9,TRBD1,TRBJ2-3,NA,TGTGCCAGCAGCTTAGCGGCGTGGGACAGGGGGACAGATACGCAGTATTTT,CASSLAAWDRGTDTQYF
TRBV4-3,NA,TRBJ2-1,NA,TGCGCCAGCAGCCAAGATTCTGCTTTGGGCAATGAGCAGTTCTTC,CASSQDSALGNEQFF
TRBV13,TRBD2,TRBJ2-7,NA,TGTGCCAGCAGCCTCGGGACTAGCGGAAACCACGAGCAGTACTTC,CASSLGTSGNHEQYF
TRBV19,NA,TRBJ1-1,NA,TGTGCCAGTACAATAAGGCGCAACACTGAAGCTTTCTTT,CASTIRRNTEAFF
TRBV5-5,NA,TRBJ2-7,NA,TGTGCCAGCAGCTTTAAGAGCTCCTACGAGCAGTACTTC,CASSFKSSYEQYF
TRBV5-1,NA,TRBJ2-7,few,TGCGCCAGCAGCTTGGCGGGATTCACCTACGAGCAGTACTTC,CASSLAGFTYEQYF
TRBV5-5,NA,TRBJ2-7,NA,TGTGCCAGCACCGAATATACTTCCTACGAGCAGTACTTC,CASTEYTSYEQYF
TRBV7-9,NA,TRBJ1-1,NA,TGTGCCAGCAGCTCTCAAAAAAACACTGAAGCCTTCTTT,CASSSQKNTEAFF